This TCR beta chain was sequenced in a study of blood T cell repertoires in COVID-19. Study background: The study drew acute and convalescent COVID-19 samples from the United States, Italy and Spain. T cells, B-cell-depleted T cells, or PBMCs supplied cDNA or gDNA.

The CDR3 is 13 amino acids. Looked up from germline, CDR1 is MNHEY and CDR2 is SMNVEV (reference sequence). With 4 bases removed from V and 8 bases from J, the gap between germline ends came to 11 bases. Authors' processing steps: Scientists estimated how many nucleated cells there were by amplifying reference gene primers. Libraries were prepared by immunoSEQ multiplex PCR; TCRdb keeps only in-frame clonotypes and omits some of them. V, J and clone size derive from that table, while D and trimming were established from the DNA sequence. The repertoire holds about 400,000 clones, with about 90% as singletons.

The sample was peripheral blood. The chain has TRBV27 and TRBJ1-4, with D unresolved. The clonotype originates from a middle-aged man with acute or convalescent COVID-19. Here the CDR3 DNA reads TGTGCCAGCAGTTCGCGAGGCGGAGAAAAACTGTTTTTT. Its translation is CASSSRGGEKLFF.